A single sample is the source of the 16 T cell receptor beta chains below, sequenced in a study of post-analysis software for immune sequencing data. Carried by the TCR beta cDNA libraries were unique molecular identifiers. Each CDR3 protein is one row after TCRdb ran MiXCR on the PCR reads. Of some 800,000 distinct CDR3 sequences in the sample, about half were seen once. These TCRs' antigens remain unknown. The study, taken as a whole, reports: There were about five TRBV segments more frequent in patients than controls, and TRBV5-6, TRBV5-1 and TRBV20-1 were among them.

Sequencing was done on a sample of blood. Source of these receptors: a girl aged 5-17 years with multiple sclerosis.

The chain carries TRBV15 and TRBJ2-7; 7 nucleotides match TRBD2. This CDR3 has 14 amino acids. Per the germline V gene, CDR1 is LNHNV and CDR2 is YYDKDF (reference sequence). After removal of 3 bases from V and 0 bases from J, the junction contained 2 bases not matched to a gene. The DNA for the CDR3 is TGTGCCACCAGCAGTGCGGGGGTCTCCTACGAGCAGTACTTC. Translated: CATSSAGVSYEQYF. The full variable domain, completed using reference TRBV15 and TRBJ2-7, is DAMVIQNPRYQVTQFGKPVTLSCSQTLNHNVMYWYQQKSSQAPKLLFHYYDKDFNNEADTPDNFQSRRPNTSFCFLDIRSPGLGDTAMYLCATSSAGVSYEQYFGPGTRLTVT.

The rearrangement uses TRBV12-3 or TRBV12-4 and TRBJ1-4; D is possibly TRBD1 (6 bases). The CDR3 consists of 14 residues. V lost 1 base, J lost 8 bases, and 11 bases lay in between. As DNA, the CDR3 is TGTGCCAGCAGTTTAGGGCAGGGGAGCGAAAAACTGTTTTTT. This codes for CASSLGQGSEKLFF.

This chain connects TRBV6-5 to TRBJ1-2; D is unclear. Germline CDR1 and CDR2: MNHEY and SVGAGI. V lost 0 bases and J 8 bases, leaving 13 bases between the germline ends. This CDR3 is built from 14 residues. CDR3 nucleotide sequence: TGTGCCAGCAGTTACTCGAATGTCAGATTAGGCTACACCTTC. As protein: CASSYSNVRLGYTF.

This clonotype has more than one count but fewer than ten. This chain connects TRBV7-9 to TRBJ2-7, with TRBD2 matching over 10 bases. Germline assignment: CDR1 SEHNR and CDR2 FQNEAQ (reference sequence). The CDR3 has 15 amino acids. J was trimmed by 3 bases and V by 3 bases; bases with no gene match: 5. CDR3 sequence reads: CASSLGRTSGYEQYF. In DNA form, the CDR3 reads TGTGCCAGCAGCTTGGGGAGGACTAGCGGCTACGAGCAGTACTTC.

This clonotype was recorded once. The genes are TRBV27 and TRBJ2-5; tentatively, D is TRBD1 (7 bases). V lost 5 bases to trimming and J lost 5 bases, with 15 bases between them. Germline V lookup: CDR1 MNHEY, CDR2 SMNVEV (reference sequence). This CDR3 has 14 residues. The CDR3 sequence is CASSTQGGRETQYF. CDR3 sequence (DNA): TGTGCCAGCAGTACGCAGGGGGGTCGGGAGACCCAGTACTTC.

The chain has TRBV10-3 and TRBJ2-3; 8 positions match TRBD1. Germline V CDR1 and CDR2: ENHRY, SYGVKD. The CDR3 loop spans 15 amino acids. Germline trimming cut 6 bases from V and 0 bases from J; bases unmatched to any gene: 5. Here the CDR3 reads CAIRPDRDSTDTQYF. CDR3 DNA sequence: TGTGCCATCAGACCGGACAGGGACAGCACAGATACGCAGTATTTT.

This clonotype was seen a handful of times. The chain combines TRBV11-2 with TRBJ2-6; tentatively, D is TRBD1 or TRBD2 (5 bases each). V lost 5 bases and J 1 base, leaving 21 bases between the germline ends. This CDR3 has 19 amino acids. Per germline, CDR1 SGHAT and CDR2 FQNNGV. The CDR3 protein is CASSLEGIGTLSGANVLTF. The CDR3 DNA sequence: TGTGCCAGCAGCCTCGAGGGGATAGGCACTTTGTCTGGGGCCAACGTCCTGACTTTC.

The chain is built from TRBV7-2 and TRBJ1-5; a possible D gene is TRBD1 (6 bases). The CDR3 is 15 residues long. Trimming took off 5 bases at V and 2 bases at J, with 13 bases between the two ends. Looked up from germline, CDR1 is SGHTA and CDR2 is FQGNSA. CDR3 sequence: CASSTSQGRNQPQHF. For the CDR3, the DNA is TGTGCCAGCAGCACGTCACAGGGCCGCAATCAGCCCCAGCATTTT.

V is TRBV6-5 and J is TRBJ1-1; no reliable D call. Trimming shortened V by 10 bases and J by 4 bases, and 13 bases separated the two germline ends. CDR1 is MNHEY and CDR2 is SVGAGI in the germline V gene. There are 12 residues in the CDR3. The chain's CDR3 is CATGEAGTEAFF. As DNA, the CDR3 is TGTGCCACAGGAGAAGCCGGCACTGAAGCTTTCTTT.

This clonotype has only a few counts. For the CDR3, the DNA is TGTGCCAGCAGCTTAGTTCCGCGTGAGCTTTTTGGTTCACCCCTCCACTTT. Its translation is CASSLVPRELFGSPLHF. V is TRBV7-8 and J is TRBJ1-6; no definite D call. The CDR3 spans 17 residues. Trimming removed 1 base at V and 9 bases at J, with 19 bases between. CDR1 SGHVS and CDR2 FQNEAQ come from the germline V gene.

V and J are TRBV29-1 and TRBJ2-1; the D is unclear. Between the trimmed V and J ends, which lost 1 base and 12 bases, there was a span of 16 bases. The CDR3 length is 13 residues. Germline CDR1 SQVTM, CDR2 ANQGSEA. The CDR3 bases are TGCAGCGTTGAAGGGCTGATTACAATGACGCAGTTCTTC. Encoded protein: CSVEGLITMTQFF.

This CDR3 reads CASSYRDGRYEQYF. CDR3 DNA sequence: TGTGCCAGCAGTTATCGGGATGGAAGGTACGAGCAGTACTTC. The chain joins TRBV6-2 or TRBV6-3 to TRBJ2-7, with D possibly matching TRBD2 (5 bases). The ends were cut back, 3 bases at V and 4 bases at J, with 13 bases in the middle. CDR1 is MNHEY, CDR2 SVGEGT, per germline. CDR3 size: 14 residues.

This clonotype was recorded once. This chain uses TRBV10-3 with TRBJ1-5, with D hard to call. Deletions cut 2 bases from V and 1 base from J, with 3 bases between. Germline V CDR1 and CDR2: ENHRY, SYGVKD. The CDR3 sequence is 13 residues long. The CDR3 coding sequence is TGTGCCATCAGTGAGAGGAGCAATCAGCCCCAGCATTTT. Translation: CAISERSNQPQHF.

This chain's CDR3 is CASSSTSVQETQYF. DNA for the CDR3: TGTGCCAGCAGCAGTACTAGCGTCCAAGAGACCCAGTACTTC. This chain uses TRBV28 with TRBJ2-5; TRBD2 matches 7 bases. The germline gives CDR1 MDHEN, CDR2 SYDVKM. The CDR3 consists of 14 residues. V trimming: 6 bases; J trimming: 1 base; junction bases outside the gene matches: 5.

The chain recombines TRBV12-3 or TRBV12-4 with TRBJ1-2; D gene unclear. Between the trimmed V and J ends, which lost 5 bases and 8 bases, there was a span of 12 bases. The CDR3 runs to 12 residues. This CDR3 is CASSSGPLGYTF. The CDR3 bases are TGTGCCAGCAGTAGTGGGCCCCTAGGCTACACCTTC.

The J gene is TRBJ2-7, the V gene TRBV7-9; 7 nucleotides match TRBD1. CDR3 length: 15 amino acids. After removal of 5 bases from V and 0 bases from J, the junction contained 7 bases not matched to a gene. Germline V gene data show CDR1 as SEHNR and CDR2 as FQNEAQ (reference sequence). The CDR3 here is CASSPKGQTSYEQYF. In nucleotides, the CDR3 is TGTGCCAGCAGCCCAAAGGGACAGACCTCCTACGAGCAGTACTTC.